The text below deals with one T cell receptor beta chain. What it binds is not known. TCRdb's copy holds only in-frame clones and misses some; the assay was immunoSEQ multiplex PCR. The sample lists some 85,000 clones; 85% to 95% were seen once. The data belong to a study of graft-versus-host responses after intestinal transplantation. Study results and limitations: Ileal or blood samples showed some GvH clones first, and such clones were also found in recipient marrow.

The receptor's source is a human donor who was the organ donor for an intestinal transplant. Source: unstimulated CD8+ T cells sorted from spleen or lymph node cells, taken before transplant.

The CDR3 region is CASSLPGATNEKLFF. The CDR3 DNA follows: TGTGCCAGCAGCCTTCCAGGCGCAACTAATGAAAAACTGTTTTTT. This rearrangement joins TRBV16 to TRBJ1-4; D unresolved. Trimming shortened V by 4 bases and J by 0 bases, and 9 bases separated the two germline ends. The V gene's germline CDR1 is KGHSY and CDR2 FQNENV. The CDR3 length is 15 residues.